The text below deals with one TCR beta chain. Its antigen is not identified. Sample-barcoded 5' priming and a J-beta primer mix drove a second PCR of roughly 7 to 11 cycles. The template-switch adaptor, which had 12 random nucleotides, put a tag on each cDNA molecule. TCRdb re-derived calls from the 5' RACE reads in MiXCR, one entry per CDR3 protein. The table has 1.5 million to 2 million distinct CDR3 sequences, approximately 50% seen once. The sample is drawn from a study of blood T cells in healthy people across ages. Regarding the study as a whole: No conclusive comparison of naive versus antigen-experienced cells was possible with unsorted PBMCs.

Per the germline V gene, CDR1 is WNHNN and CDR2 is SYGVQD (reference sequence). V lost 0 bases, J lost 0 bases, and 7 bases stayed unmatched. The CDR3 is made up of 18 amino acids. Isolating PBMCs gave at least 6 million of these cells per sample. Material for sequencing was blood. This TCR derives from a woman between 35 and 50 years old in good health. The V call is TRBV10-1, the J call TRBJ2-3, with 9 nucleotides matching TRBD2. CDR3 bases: TGCGCCAGCAGTGAGTCGACTCTGGCGGGGGGGAGCACAGATACGCAGTATTTT. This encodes CASSESTLAGGSTDTQYF.